These T cell receptor beta chains were read from a single sample in a study of OX40 agonist ivuxolimab in advanced cancers. Repertoires were generated with immunoSEQ multiplex PCR, while TCRdb's copy carries only in-frame clones and drops some. The repertoire holds about 50,000 clones, with more than 75% as singletons. Specimen: CD4+ or CD8+ T cells sorted from blood, collected in a trial of the OX40 agonist ivuxolimab. Receptor source: an adult with an advanced solid tumor such as melanoma, head and neck, liver or kidney cancer. CDR3s include the opening cysteine and the closing phenylalanine or tryptophan.

V gene: TRBV2
CDR3 protein: CASSENTANYGYTF

V gene: TRBV18
CDR3 protein: CASTTGRNEKLFF

V gene: TRBV7-3
CDR3 protein: CASYLTRGVGDTQYF

V gene: TRBV9
CDR3 protein: CASSARAGRTDTQYF

V gene: TRBV18
CDR3 protein: CASSPDQNTEAFF

V gene: TRBV5-1
CDR3 protein: CASRSSGTGGYEQYF

V gene: TRBV5-4
CDR3 protein: CASSLPSGRSGELFF

V gene: TRBV7-9
CDR3 protein: CASSLVSAASGNTIYF

V gene: TRBV7-8
CDR3 protein: CASSLGRWEQFF

V gene: TRBV11-2
CDR3 protein: CASSPGLAGGREQFF

V gene: TRBV10-1
CDR3 protein: CASSDAGTGGYEQYF

V gene: TRBV11-3
CDR3 protein: CASSLESNSPLHF

V gene: TRBV6-1
CDR3 protein: CASRRQGPETQYF

V gene: TRBV5-1
CDR3 protein: CASRDRGPRAGELFF

V gene: TRBV7-2
CDR3 protein: CASSPPGLNEKLFF

V gene: TRBV5-4
CDR3 protein: CASSPGHLNTEAFF

V gene: TRBV19
CDR3 protein: CASSSSPATDTQYF

V gene: TRBV5-1
CDR3 protein: CASSQQGATGDTEAFF

V gene: TRBV4-1
CDR3 protein: CASSPRVAGVETQYF

V gene: TRBV4-3
CDR3 protein: CASSHTTGESNIQYF

V gene: TRBV4-1
CDR3 protein: CASSQTIRRANEKLFF

V gene: TRBV21-1
CDR3 protein: CASSNGGHPSYEQYF

V gene: TRBV10-3
CDR3 protein: CAISEPPGLAVETQYF

V gene: TRBV10-2
CDR3 protein: CASKVGEKLFF

V gene: TRBV18
CDR3 protein: CASSPRDDGYGYTF

V gene: TRBV6-5
CDR3 protein: CASSYDGGRMEQYF